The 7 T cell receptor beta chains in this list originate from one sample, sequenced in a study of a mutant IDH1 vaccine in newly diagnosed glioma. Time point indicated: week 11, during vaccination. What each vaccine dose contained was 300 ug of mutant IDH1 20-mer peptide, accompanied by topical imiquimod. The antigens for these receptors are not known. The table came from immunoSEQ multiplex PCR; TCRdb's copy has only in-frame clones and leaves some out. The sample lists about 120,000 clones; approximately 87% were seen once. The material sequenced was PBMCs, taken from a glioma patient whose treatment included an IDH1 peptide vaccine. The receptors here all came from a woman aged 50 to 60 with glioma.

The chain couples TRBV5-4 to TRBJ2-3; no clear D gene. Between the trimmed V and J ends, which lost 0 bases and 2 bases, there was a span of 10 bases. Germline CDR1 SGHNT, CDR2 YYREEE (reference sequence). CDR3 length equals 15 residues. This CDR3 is CASSLAKTITDTQYF. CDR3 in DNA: TGTGCCAGCAGCTTGGCCAAAACGATCACAGATACGCAGTATTTT.

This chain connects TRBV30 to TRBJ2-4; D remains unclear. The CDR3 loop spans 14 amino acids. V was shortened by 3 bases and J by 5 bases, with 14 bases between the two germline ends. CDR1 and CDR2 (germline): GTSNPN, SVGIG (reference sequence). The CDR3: CAWRSSGWQNIQYF. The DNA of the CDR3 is TGTGCCTGGAGAAGCTCGGGCTGGCAAAACATTCAGTACTTC.

This chain's CDR3 is CASSSSYGELFF. The CDR3 DNA follows: TGTGCCAGCAGCTCCTCGTACGGGGAGCTGTTTTTT. V usage is TRBV7-9 and J usage is TRBJ2-2; D is uncertain. The CDR3 loop spans 12 amino acids. Trimming removed 4 bases at V and 7 bases at J, with 7 bases between. Germline assignment: CDR1 SEHNR and CDR2 FQNEAQ (reference sequence).

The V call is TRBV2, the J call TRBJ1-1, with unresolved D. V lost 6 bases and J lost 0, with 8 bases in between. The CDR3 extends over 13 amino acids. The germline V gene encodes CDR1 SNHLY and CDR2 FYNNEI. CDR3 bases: TGTGCCAGCAGGGTGGCGGTGAACACTGAAGCTTTCTTT. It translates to CASRVAVNTEAFF.

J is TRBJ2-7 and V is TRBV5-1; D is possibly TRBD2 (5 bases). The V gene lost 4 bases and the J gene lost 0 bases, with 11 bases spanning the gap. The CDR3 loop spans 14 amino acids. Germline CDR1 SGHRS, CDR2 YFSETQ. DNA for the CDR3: TGCGCCAGCAGCGCCGCGAGCGGCTCCTACGAGCAGTACTTC. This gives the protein CASSAASGSYEQYF.

The chain's CDR3 is CASSWGLAGEDTQYF. The CDR3 DNA is TGTGCCAGCAGTTGGGGACTAGCGGGAGAAGATACGCAGTATTTT. The genes are TRBV27 and TRBJ2-3; 14 bases align to TRBD2. Unmatched junction bases numbered 2, after V lost 4 bases and J lost 5 bases. The CDR3 covers 15 residues. CDR1 is MNHEY and CDR2 is SMNVEV in the germline V gene (reference sequence).

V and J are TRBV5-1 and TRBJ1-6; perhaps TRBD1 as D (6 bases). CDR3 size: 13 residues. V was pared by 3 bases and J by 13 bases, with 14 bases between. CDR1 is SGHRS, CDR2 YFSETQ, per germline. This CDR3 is CASSSQQQGPLHF. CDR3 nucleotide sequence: TGCGCCAGCAGCTCGCAACAACAGGGTCCCCTCCACTTT. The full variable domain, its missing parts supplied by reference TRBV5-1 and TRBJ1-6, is KAGVTQTPRYLIKTRGQQVTLSCSPISGHRSVSWYQQTPGQGLQFLFEYFSETQRNKGNFPGRFSGRQFSNSRSEMNVSTLELGDSALYLCASSSQQQGPLHFGNGTRLTVT.